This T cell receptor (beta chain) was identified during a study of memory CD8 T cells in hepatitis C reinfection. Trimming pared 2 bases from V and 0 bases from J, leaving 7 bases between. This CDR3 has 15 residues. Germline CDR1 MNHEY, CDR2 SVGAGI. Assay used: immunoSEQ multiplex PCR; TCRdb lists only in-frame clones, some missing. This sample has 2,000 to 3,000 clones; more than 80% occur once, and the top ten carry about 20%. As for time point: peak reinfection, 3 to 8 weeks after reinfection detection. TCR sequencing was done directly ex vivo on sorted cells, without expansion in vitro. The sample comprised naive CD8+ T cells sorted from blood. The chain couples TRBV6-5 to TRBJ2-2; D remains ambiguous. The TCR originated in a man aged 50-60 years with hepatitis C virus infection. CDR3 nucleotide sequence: TGTGCCAGCAGTTACAGTACAGCGAACACCGGGGAGCTGTTTTTT. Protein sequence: CASSYSTANTGELFF.